This is a list of T cell receptor beta chains from one sample in a study of chemoradiotherapy in HPV16-positive cancers. Data came from immunoSEQ multiplex PCR; TCRdb stores just in-frame clones and leaves some out. The sample records about 53,000 clones, roughly nine tenths being singletons. The specimen comprised blood, sampled from a patient who underwent chemoradiotherapy. These receptors all stem from a human donor with HPV-associated anogenital cancer. Both conserved end residues are part of each CDR3. D genes are given only for firm matches. Only part of the rows carry a size: once, few, many, or a class if the clone is expanded.

clone_size	d_call	v_call	j_call	cdr3_aa	cdr3_nt
.	TRBD2	TRBV7-3	TRBJ2-1	CASSFTSGRSYNEQFF	TGTGCCAGCAGCTTTACTAGCGGGAGATCCTACAATGAGCAGTTCTTC
.	.	TRBV5-4	TRBJ2-3	CASSPGQLSTDTQYF	TGTGCCAGCAGCCCCGGACAGCTATCCACAGATACGCAGTATTTT
.	.	TRBV9	TRBJ2-3	CASSVVGGTSTDTQYF	TGTGCCAGCAGCGTAGTGGGCGGGACTAGCACAGATACGCAGTATTTT
once	TRBD1	TRBV27	TRBJ2-6	CASSFGTGGSGANVLTF	TGTGCCAGCAGTTTTGGGACAGGGGGCTCTGGGGCCAACGTCCTGACTTTC
.	TRBD2	TRBV4-1	TRBJ2-3	CASSQVPLAGADTQYF	TGCGCCAGCAGCCAAGTTCCCCTAGCGGGAGCAGATACGCAGTATTTT
.	.	TRBV25-1	TRBJ2-5	CASSGREYQETQYF	TGTGCCAGCAGTGGGAGGGAGTACCAAGAGACCCAGTACTTC
.	TRBD1	TRBV6-5	TRBJ2-7	CASSLQGAYEQYF	TGTGCCAGCAGTCTACAGGGGGCCTACGAGCAGTACTTC
.	.	TRBV5-1	TRBJ2-1	CASSLMSGVGEQFF	TGCGCCAGCAGCTTGATGTCAGGAGTCGGGGAGCAGTTCTTC
.	.	TRBV5-5	TRBJ1-2	CASSLEGGRYGYTF	TGTGCCAGCAGCTTGGAAGGGGGACGGTATGGCTACACCTTC
once	TRBD1	TRBV11-3	TRBJ2-5	CASSSGTGGWETQYF	TGTGCCAGCAGCTCTGGAACAGGGGGCTGGGAGACCCAGTACTTC
.	TRBD1	TRBV9	TRBJ1-1	CASSVGQGSTEAFF	TGTGCCAGCAGCGTGGGACAGGGAAGCACTGAAGCTTTCTTT
.	.	TRBV30	TRBJ2-2	CASGAANTGELFF	TGTGCTAGCGGAGCCGCGAACACCGGGGAGCTGTTTTTT
.	TRBD1	TRBV11-2	TRBJ2-1	CASSPQGLDEQFF	TGTGCCAGCAGCCCACAGGGGCTAGATGAGCAGTTCTTC
once	.	TRBV6-6	TRBJ1-2	CATKTNNYGYTF	TGTGCCACCAAGACCAATAACTATGGCTACACCTTC
.	.	TRBV19	TRBJ2-7	CASSRGLGVDYEQYF	TGTGCCAGTAGCCGGGGGTTGGGGGTCGACTACGAGCAGTACTTC
.	TRBD2	TRBV7-6	TRBJ2-3	CASSLGSTSGISDTQYF	TGTGCCAGCAGCTTAGGGTCGACTAGCGGGATTTCAGATACGCAGTATTTT
.	.	TRBV2	TRBJ1-2	CASSEIQGSQGGYTF	TGTGCCAGCAGTGAAATTCAGGGAAGTCAAGGTGGCTACACCTTC
.	TRBD2	TRBV4-1	TRBJ2-7	CASSQVVGDYYEQYF	TGCGCCAGCAGCCAAGTTGTGGGGGACTATTACGAGCAGTACTTC
.	.	TRBV6-5	TRBJ2-3	CASSPGTYSTDTQYF	TGTGCCAGCAGCCCCGGGACGTATAGCACAGATACGCAGTATTTT
.	TRBD1	TRBV11-2	TRBJ1-4	CASSLGSGGWEKLFF	TGTGCCAGCAGCTTAGGCTCAGGGGGTTGGGAAAAACTGTTTTTT
.	.	TRBV30	TRBJ2-5	CAWMGDGTQYF	TGTGCCTGGATGGGAGATGGGACCCAGTACTTC
.	TRBD1	TRBV5-6	TRBJ1-4	CASSLYGTETSFF	TGTGCCAGCAGCCTATACGGGACAGAAACATCCTTTTTT
few	TRBD2	TRBV5-1	TRBJ2-1	CASSLGLAGGIGEQFF	TGCGCCAGCAGCTTGGGACTAGCGGGAGGGATAGGTGAGCAGTTCTTC